The present T cell receptor beta chain was sequenced within a study of cytomegalovirus exposure and HLA in healthy donors. Broader study findings: Some TCR beta chains (around 160 of them) were listed as cytomegalovirus-associated. Later analysis reportedly placed an Asian-associated ancestry cluster below the approximately 650-donor mean in N-insertions.

Comments on this clone: What it binds is unknown.

Vbeta (60) and Jbeta (13) primers were used in the PCR. Original methodology: Unique TCR beta chains numbered roughly 83 million in a later analysis, with some 9.9 million shared. Only in-frame clones appear in the TCRdb table, and some are missing; sequencing was by immunoSEQ multiplex PCR. V and J calls and clone size are as listed in that table; D and trimming were resolved from the DNA. In total, the table holds under 200,000 clones. The source material was PBMCs. This TCR was recovered from a man aged 25 to 40 in good health and CMV-seronegative.

This chain's CDR3 is CASSRIGGPGSYTF. The DNA for the CDR3 is TGTGCCAGTAGTAGGATAGGGGGCCCTGGCTCCTACACCTTC. The chain carries TRBV19 and TRBJ1-2; 7 nucleotides align to TRBD1. The CDR3 spans 14 residues. V trimming: 4 bases; J trimming: 10 bases; junction bases outside the gene matches: 12. Germline CDR1 reads LNHDA; CDR2 reads SQIVND (reference sequence). Based on the CDR3 plus reference TRBV19 and TRBJ1-2, the full variable domain is DGGITQSPKYLFRKEGQNVTLSCEQNLNHDAMYWYRQDPGQGLRLIYYSQIVNDFQKGDIAEGYSVSREKKESFPLTVTSAQKNPTAFYLCASSRIGGPGSYTFGSGTRLTVV.